This section outlines one T cell receptor beta chain sequence together with its context. As yet, its antigen is unknown. This entry comes from a study of shared clonotypes between healthy human individuals. Findings and caveats of the study: Lower generation probabilities were found for non-shared clonotypes than for those shared by all four donors.

V was pared by 5 bases and J by 9 bases, with 4 bases of the junction left unmatched. The CDR3 extends over 14 amino acids. Germline CDR1 reads WNHNN; CDR2 reads SYGVQD (reference sequence). The data were produced by immunoSEQ multiplex PCR, yet TCRdb's version contains in-frame clones alone and is incomplete. In the table there are some 1 million clones, about 75% of which are singletons. This TCR was sampled from a man between 18 and 35 years old in good health. The sample consisted of memory CD4+ T cells sorted from blood. Subset: CD45RA-negative fraction. The chain recombines TRBV10-1 with TRBJ1-6; 10 bases line up with TRBD1. CDR3 loop: CASSPGQGFSPLHF. The CDR3 DNA is TGCGCCAGCAGTCCGGGACAGGGGTTTTCACCCCTCCACTTT.